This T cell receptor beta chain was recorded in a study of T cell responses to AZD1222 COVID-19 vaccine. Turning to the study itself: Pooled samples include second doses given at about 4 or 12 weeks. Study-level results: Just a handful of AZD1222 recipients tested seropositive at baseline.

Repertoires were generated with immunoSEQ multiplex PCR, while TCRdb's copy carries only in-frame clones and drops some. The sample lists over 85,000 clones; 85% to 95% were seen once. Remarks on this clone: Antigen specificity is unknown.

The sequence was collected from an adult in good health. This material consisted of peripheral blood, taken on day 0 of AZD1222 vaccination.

This chain's CDR3 is CASSFGRMEETQYF. CDR3 bases: TGTGCCAGCAGCTTCGGTCGGATGGAAGAGACCCAGTACTTC. This sequence joins TRBV5-4 and TRBJ2-5, with D unresolved. V was clipped by 2 bases and J by 3 bases, with 11 bases between them. CDR1 SGHNT and CDR2 YYREEE come from the germline V gene (reference sequence). The length of the CDR3 is 14 residues.